The clone carrying this T cell receptor beta chain came up many times. The data were taken from a study of T-cell reconstitution after alpha-beta-depleted transplantation in children. The CDR3 consists of 11 residues. Germline V gene lookup returns CDR1 DFQATT and CDR2 SNEGSKA (reference sequence). Researchers prepared the TCRbeta library using unique molecular identifiers, the study reports. A single record per CDR3 protein comes from TCRdb applying MiXCR to the PCR reads. The sample holds hundreds of thousands of distinct CDR3 sequences, roughly 17% seen once. This sample comprised PBMCs from the stem cell graft donor, obtained from the stem cell graft. This TCR was sampled from a human donor who donated a stem cell graft to a child with acute myeloid leukemia. The chain recombines TRBV20-1 with TRBJ1-2, with D possibly TRBD1 on 5 matching bases. This CDR3 is CRGDPNYGYTF. The DNA of the CDR3 is TGCAGGGGGGACCCTAACTATGGCTACACCTTC.